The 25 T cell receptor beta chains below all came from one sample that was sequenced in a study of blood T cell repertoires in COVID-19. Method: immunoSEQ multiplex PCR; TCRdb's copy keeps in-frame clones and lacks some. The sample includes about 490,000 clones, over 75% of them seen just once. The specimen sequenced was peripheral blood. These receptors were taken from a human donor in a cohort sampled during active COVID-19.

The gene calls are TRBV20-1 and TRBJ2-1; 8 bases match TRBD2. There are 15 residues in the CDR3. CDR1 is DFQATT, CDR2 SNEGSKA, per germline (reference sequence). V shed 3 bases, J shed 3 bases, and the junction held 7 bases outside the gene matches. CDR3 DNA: TGCAGTGCTAGTAACCGGGAGGGTGTCTACAATGAGCAGTTCTTC. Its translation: CSASNREGVYNEQFF.

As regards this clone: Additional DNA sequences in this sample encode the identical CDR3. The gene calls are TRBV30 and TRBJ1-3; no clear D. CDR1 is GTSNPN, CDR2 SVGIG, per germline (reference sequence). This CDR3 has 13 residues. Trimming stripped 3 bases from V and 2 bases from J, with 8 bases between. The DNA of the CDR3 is TGTGCCTGGAGCCCCGGTACTGGAAACACCATATATTTT. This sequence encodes CAWSPGTGNTIYF.

CDR3 bases: TGTGCCTGGAGAGGTAAGGGACTAGCGGGAGCATCTTCCCCCAATGAGCAGTTCTTC. The encoded protein is CAWRGKGLAGASSPNEQFF. This chain connects TRBV30 to TRBJ2-1, with 14 nucleotides matching TRBD2. This CDR3 is built from 19 residues. The germline V gene has CDR1 GTSNPN and CDR2 SVGIG (reference sequence). The trim removed 3 bases at V and 6 bases at J, leaving 16 bases unmatched.

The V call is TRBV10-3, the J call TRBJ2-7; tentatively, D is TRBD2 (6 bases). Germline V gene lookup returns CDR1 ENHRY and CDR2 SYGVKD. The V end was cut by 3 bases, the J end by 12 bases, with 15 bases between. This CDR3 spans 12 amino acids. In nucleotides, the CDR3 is TGTGCCATCAGTGACCTCAGGGACTCGACGTACTTC. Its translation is CAISDLRDSTYF.

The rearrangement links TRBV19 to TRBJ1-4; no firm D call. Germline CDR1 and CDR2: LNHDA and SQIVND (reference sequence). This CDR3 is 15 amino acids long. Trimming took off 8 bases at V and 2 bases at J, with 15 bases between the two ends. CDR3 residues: CASGRQRRTNEKLFF. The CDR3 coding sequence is TGTGCCAGTGGGCGACAACGGAGGACTAATGAAAAACTGTTTTTT.

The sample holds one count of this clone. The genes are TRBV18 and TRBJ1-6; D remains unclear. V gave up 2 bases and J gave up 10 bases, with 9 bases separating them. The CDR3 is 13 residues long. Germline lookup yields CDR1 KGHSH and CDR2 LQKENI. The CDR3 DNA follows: TGTGCCAGCTCACCAGGGCCCGGCTCACCCCTCCACTTT. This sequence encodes CASSPGPGSPLHF.

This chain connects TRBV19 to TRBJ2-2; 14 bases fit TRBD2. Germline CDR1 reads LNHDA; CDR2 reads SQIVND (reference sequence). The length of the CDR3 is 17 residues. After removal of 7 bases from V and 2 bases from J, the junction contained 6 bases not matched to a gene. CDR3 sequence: CASTPGLAGVNTGELFF. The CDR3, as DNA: TGTGCCAGTACCCCGGGACTAGCGGGAGTCAACACCGGGGAGCTGTTTTTT.

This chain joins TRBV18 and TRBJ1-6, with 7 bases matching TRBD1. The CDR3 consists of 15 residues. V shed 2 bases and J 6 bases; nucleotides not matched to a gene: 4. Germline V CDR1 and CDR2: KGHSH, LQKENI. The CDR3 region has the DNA TGTGCCAGCTCACCAGAAACAGGGGTTAATTCACCCCTCCACTTT. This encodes CASSPETGVNSPLHF.

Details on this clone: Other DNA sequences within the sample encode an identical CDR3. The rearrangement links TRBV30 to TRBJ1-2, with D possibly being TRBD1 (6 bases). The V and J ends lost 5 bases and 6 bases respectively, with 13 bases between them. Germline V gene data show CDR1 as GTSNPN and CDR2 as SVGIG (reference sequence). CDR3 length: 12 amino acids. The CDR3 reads CAWSVGGHGYTF. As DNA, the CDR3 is TGTGCCTGGTCTGTAGGGGGACATGGCTACACCTTC.

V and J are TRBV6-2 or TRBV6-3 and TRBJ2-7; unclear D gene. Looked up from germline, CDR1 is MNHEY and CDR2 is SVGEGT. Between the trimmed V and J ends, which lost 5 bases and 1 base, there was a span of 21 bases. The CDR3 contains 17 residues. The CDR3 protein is CASSTRSARLESYEQYF. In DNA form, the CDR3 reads TGTGCCAGCAGTACCCGATCGGCGAGACTGGAGTCCTACGAGCAGTACTTC.

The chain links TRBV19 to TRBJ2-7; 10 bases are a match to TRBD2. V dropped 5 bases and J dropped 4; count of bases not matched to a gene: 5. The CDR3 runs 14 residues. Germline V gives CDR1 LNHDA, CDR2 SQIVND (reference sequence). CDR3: CASSGPSGRYEQYF. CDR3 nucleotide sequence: TGTGCCAGTAGTGGCCCTAGCGGGAGATACGAGCAGTACTTC.

This chain's CDR3 is CSVQQGANFEAFF. In DNA form, the CDR3 reads TGCAGCGTCCAACAGGGGGCCAATTTTGAAGCTTTCTTT. The chain links TRBV29-1 to TRBJ1-1, with TRBD1 matching over 9 bases. Germline CDR1 reads SQVTM; CDR2 reads ANQGSEA. The CDR3 totals 13 residues. J was trimmed by 7 bases and V by 6 bases; bases with no gene match: 9.

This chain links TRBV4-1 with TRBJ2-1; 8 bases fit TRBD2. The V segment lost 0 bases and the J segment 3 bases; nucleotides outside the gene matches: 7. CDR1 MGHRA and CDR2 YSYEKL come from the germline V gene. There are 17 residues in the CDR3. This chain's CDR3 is CASSQDEWREDYNEQFF. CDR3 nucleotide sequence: TGCGCCAGCAGCCAAGATGAGTGGCGGGAGGACTACAATGAGCAGTTCTTC.

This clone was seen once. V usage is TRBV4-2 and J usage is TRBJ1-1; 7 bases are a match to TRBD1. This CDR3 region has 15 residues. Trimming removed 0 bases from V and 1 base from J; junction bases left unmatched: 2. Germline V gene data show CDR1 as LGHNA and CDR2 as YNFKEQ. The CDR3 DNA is TGTGCCAGCAGCCAAGACAAGGGGGCGAACACTGAAGCTTTCTTT. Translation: CASSQDKGANTEAFF.

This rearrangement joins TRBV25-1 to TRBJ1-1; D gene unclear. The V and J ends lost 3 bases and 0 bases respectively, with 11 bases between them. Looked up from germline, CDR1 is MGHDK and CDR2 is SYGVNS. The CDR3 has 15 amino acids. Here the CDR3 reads CASSESQLMNTEAFF. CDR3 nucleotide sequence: TGTGCCAGCAGTGAGTCCCAACTCATGAACACTGAAGCTTTCTTT. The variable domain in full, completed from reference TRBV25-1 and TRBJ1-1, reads EADIYQTPRYLVIGTGKKITLECSQTMGHDKMYWYQQDPGMELHLIHYSYGVNSTEKGDLSSESTVSRIRTEHFPLTLESARPSHTSQYLCASSESQLMNTEAFFGQGTRLTVV.

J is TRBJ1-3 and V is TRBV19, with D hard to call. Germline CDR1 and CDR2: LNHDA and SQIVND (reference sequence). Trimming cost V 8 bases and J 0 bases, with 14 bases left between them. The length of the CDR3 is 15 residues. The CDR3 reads CASAPGGSSGNTIYF. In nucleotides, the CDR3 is TGTGCCAGTGCCCCCGGCGGCTCCTCTGGAAACACCATATATTTT.

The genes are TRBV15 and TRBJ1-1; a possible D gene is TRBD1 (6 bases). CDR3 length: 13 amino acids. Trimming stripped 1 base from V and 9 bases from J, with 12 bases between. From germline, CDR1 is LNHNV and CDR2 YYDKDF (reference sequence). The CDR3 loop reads CATSRGPRDKAFF. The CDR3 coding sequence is TGTGCCACCAGCAGAGGGCCCCGGGACAAAGCTTTCTTT. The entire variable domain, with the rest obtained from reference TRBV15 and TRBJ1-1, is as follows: DAMVIQNPRYQVTQFGKPVTLSCSQTLNHNVMYWYQQKSSQAPKLLFHYYDKDFNNEADTPDNFQSRRPNTSFCFLDIRSPGLGDTAMYLCATSRGPRDKAFFGQGTRLTVV.

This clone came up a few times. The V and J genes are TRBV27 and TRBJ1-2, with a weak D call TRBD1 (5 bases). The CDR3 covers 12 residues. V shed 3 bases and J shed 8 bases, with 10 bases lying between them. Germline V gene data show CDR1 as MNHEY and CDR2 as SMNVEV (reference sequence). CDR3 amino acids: CASSLGGQGYTF. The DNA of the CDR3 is TGTGCCAGCAGTTTGGGGGGTCAGGGCTACACCTTC.

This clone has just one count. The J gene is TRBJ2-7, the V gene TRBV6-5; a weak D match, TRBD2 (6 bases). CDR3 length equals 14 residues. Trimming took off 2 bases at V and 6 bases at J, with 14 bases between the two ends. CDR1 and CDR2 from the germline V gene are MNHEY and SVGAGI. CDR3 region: CASSYTGEGIEQYF. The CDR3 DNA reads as TGTGCCAGCAGTTACACGGGAGAGGGAATCGAGCAGTACTTC.

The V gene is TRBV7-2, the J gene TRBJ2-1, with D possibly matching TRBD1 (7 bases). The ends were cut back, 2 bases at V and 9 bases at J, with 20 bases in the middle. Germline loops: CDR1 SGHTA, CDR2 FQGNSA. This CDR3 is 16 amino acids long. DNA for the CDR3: TGTGCCAGCAGCTTAATCAGGGGGGTGAACGGTGCTGAGCAGTTCTTC. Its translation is CASSLIRGVNGAEQFF.

The CDR3 region has the DNA TGTGCCAGCAGCCTCAGGACAGGGACTAATGAAAAACTGTTTTTT. Translated, it gives CASSLRTGTNEKLFF. J is TRBJ1-4 and V is TRBV7-2, with TRBD1 matching over 8 bases. The ends lost 5 bases at V and 2 bases at J; junction bases unmatched: 4. The CDR3 loop spans 15 amino acids. The germline CDR1 and CDR2 sequences are SGHTA and FQGNSA. The variable domain in full, completed from reference TRBV7-2 and TRBJ1-4, reads GAGVSQSPSNKVTEKGKDVELRCDPISGHTALYWYRQSLGQGLEFLIYFQGNSAPDKSGLPSDRFSAERTGGSVSTLTIQRTQQEDSAVYLCASSLRTGTNEKLFFGSGTQLSVL.

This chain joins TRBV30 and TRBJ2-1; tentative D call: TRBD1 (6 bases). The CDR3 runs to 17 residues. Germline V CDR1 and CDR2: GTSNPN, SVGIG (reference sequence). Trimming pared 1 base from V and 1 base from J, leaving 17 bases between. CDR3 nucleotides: TGTGCCTGGAGTGGAGGGGCAGGGGTTGCGTCCTACAATGAGCAGTTCTTC. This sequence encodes CAWSGGAGVASYNEQFF. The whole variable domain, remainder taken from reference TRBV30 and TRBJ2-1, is SQTIHQWPATLVQPVGSPLSLECTVEGTSNPNLYWYRQAAGRGLQLLFYSVGIGQISSEVPQNLSASRPQDRQFILSSKKLLLSDSGFYLCAWSGGAGVASYNEQFFGPGTRLTVL.

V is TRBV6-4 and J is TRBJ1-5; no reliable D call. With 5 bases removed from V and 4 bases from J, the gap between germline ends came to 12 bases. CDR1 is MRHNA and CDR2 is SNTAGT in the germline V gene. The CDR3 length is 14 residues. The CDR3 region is CASSSWEGNQPQHF. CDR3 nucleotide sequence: TGTGCCAGCAGTAGCTGGGAGGGTAATCAGCCCCAGCATTTT.

This CDR3 reads CASSAGVTGPGNTIYF. The CDR3 DNA is TGTGCCAGCAGCGCAGGGGTGACAGGGCCTGGAAACACCATATATTTT. The rearrangement uses TRBV7-9 and TRBJ1-3; 7 bases are shared with TRBD1. CDR1 SEHNR and CDR2 FQNEAQ come from the germline V gene (reference sequence). The CDR3 covers 16 residues. V trimming: 5 bases; J trimming: 2 bases; junction bases outside the gene matches: 9.

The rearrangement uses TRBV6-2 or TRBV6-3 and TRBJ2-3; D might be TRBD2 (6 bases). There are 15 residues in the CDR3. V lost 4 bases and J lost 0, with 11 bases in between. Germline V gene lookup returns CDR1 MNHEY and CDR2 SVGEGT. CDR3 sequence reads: CASSSAGSSTDTQYF. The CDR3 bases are TGTGCCAGCAGTTCTGCGGGGTCTAGCACAGATACGCAGTATTTT.